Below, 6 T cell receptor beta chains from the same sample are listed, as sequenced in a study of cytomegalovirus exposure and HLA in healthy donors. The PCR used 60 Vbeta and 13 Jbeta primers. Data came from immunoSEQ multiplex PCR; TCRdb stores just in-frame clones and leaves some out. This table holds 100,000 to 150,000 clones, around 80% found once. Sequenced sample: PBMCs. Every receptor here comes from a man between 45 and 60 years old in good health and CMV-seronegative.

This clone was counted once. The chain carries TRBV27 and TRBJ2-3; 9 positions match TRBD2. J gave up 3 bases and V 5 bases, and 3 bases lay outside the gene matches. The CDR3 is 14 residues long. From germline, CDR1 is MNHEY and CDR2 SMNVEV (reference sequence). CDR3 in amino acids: CASSRLAGTDTQYF. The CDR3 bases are TGTGCCAGCAGTCGTCTAGCGGGGACAGATACGCAGTATTTT.

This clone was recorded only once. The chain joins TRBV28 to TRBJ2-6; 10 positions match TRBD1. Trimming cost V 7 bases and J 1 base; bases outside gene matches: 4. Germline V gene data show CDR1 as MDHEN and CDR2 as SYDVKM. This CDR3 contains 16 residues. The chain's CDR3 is CASMGTGVSGANVLTF. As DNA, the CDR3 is TGTGCCAGCATGGGGACAGGGGTTTCTGGGGCCAACGTCCTGACTTTC. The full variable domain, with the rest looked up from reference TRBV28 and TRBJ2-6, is DVKVTQSSRYLVKRTGEKVFLECVQDMDHENMFWYRQDPGLGLRLIYFSYDVKMKEKGDIPEGYSVSREKKERFSLILESASTNQTSMYLCASMGTGVSGANVLTFGAGSRLTVL.

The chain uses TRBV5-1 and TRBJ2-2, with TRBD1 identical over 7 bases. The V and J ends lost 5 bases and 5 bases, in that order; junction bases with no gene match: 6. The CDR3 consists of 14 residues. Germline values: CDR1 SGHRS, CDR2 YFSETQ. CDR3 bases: TGCGCCAGCAGACGACAGGGCCGGACCGGGGAGCTGTTTTTT. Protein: CASRRQGRTGELFF.

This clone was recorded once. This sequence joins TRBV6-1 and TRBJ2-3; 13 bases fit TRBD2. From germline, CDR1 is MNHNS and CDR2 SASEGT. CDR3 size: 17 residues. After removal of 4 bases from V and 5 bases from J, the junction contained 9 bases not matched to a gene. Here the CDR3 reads CASSVTGTSGAGDTQYF. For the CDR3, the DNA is TGTGCCAGCAGTGTTACCGGGACTAGCGGGGCTGGAGATACGCAGTATTTT.

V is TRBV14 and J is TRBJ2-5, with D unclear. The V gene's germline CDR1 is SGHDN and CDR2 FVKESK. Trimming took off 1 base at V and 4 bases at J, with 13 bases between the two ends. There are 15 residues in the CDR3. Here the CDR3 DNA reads TGTGCCAGCAGCCAAGGGGCCCACCGAGTAGAGACCCAGTACTTC. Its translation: CASSQGAHRVETQYF.

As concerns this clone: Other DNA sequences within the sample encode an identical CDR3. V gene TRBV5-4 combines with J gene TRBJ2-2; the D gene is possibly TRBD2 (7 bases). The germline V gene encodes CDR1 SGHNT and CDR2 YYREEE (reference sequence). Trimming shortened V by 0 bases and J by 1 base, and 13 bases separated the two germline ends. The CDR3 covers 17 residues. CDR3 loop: CASSLGGGGRNTGELFF. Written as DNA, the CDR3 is TGTGCCAGCAGCTTGGGGGGCGGGGGCCGGAACACCGGGGAGCTGTTTTTT. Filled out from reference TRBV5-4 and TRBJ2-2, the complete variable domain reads ETGVTQSPTHLIKTRGQQVTLRCSSQSGHNTVSWYQQALGQGPQFIFQYYREEENGRGNFPPRFSGLQFPNYSSELNVNALELDDSALYLCASSLGGGGRNTGELFFGEGSRLTVL.